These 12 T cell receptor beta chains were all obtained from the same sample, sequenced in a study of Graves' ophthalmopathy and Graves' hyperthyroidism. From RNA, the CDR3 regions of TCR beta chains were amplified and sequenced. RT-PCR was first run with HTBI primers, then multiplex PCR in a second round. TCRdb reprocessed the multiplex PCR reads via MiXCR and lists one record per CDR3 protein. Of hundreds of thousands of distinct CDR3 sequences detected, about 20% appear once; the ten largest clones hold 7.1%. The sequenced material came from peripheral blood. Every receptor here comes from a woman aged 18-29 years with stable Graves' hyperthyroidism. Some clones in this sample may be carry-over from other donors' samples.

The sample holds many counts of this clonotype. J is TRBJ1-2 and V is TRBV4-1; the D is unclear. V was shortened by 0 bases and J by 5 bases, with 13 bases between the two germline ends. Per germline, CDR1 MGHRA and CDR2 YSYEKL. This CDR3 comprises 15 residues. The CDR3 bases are TGCGCCAGCAGCCAAGAGAGGACGCGGGAGTATGGCTACACCTTC. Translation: CASSQERTREYGYTF.

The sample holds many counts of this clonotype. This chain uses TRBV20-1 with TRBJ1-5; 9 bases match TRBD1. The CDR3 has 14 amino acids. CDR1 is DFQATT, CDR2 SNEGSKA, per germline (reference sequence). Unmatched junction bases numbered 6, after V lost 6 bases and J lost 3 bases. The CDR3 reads CSARDRESNQPQHF. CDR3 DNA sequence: TGCAGTGCGCGGGACAGGGAGTCCAATCAGCCCCAGCATTTT.

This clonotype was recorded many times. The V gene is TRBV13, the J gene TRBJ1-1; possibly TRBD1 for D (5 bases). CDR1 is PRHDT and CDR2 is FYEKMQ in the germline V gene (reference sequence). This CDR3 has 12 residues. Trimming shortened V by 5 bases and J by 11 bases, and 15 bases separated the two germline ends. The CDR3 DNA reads TGTGCCAGCAGCCCCTCGGACATACAGGCTTTCTTT. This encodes CASSPSDIQAFF.

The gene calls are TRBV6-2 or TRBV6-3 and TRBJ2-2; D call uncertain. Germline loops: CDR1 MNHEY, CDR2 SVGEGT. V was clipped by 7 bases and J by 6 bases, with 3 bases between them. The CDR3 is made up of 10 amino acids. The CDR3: CASIPGELFF. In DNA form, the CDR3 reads TGTGCCAGCATCCCCGGGGAGCTGTTTTTT.

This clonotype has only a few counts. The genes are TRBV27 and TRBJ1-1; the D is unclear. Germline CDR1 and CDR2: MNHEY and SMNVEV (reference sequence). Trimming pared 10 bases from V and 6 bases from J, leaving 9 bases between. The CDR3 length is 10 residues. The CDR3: CAIRWAEAFF. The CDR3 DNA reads TGTGCCATTCGATGGGCTGAAGCTTTCTTT.

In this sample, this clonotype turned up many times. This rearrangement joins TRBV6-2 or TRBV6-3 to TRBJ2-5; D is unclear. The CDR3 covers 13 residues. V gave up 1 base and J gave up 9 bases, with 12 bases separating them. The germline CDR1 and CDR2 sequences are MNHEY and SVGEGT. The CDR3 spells CASSYFGEPAQYF. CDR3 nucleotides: TGTGCCAGCAGTTACTTTGGGGAACCGGCCCAGTACTTC.

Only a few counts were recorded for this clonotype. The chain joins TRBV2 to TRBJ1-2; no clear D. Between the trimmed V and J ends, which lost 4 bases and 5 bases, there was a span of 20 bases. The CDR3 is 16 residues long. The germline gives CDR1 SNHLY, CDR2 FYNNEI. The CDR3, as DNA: TGTGCCAGCAGTGTTTCTCACAACCTTAAATCTTATGGCTACACCTTC. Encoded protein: CASSVSHNLKSYGYTF.

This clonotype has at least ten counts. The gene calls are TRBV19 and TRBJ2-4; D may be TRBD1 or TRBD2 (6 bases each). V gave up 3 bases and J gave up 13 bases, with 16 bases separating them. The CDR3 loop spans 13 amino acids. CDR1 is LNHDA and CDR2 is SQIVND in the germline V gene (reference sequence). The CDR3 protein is CASSIGRGSGQYF. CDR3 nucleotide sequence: TGTGCCAGTAGTATTGGCAGGGGAAGCGGGCAGTACTTC.

As DNA, the CDR3 is TGTGCCAGCAATTCCGGGACAGGGAATAATGGCTACACCTTC. This encodes CASNSGTGNNGYTF. V usage is TRBV28 and J usage is TRBJ1-2; 9 positions agree with TRBD1. The CDR3 runs 14 residues. CDR1 MDHEN and CDR2 SYDVKM come from the germline V gene. The J segment lost 6 bases and the V segment lost 7 bases, leaving 9 bases of the junction unmatched.

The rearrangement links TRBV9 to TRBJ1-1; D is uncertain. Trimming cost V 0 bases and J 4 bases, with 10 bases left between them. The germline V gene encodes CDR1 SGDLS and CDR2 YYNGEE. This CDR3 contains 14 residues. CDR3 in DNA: TGTGCCAGCAGCGTAGACCTCTCGGGCACTGAAGCTTTCTTT. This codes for CASSVDLSGTEAFF.

CDR3 nucleotides: TGCAGTGCTAGCGGGGCGAATTACGAGCAGTACTTC. Protein sequence: CSASGANYEQYF. J is TRBJ2-7 and V is TRBV20-1; either TRBD1 or TRBD2 may fit D (5 bases each). The CDR3 extends over 12 amino acids. CDR1 is DFQATT, CDR2 SNEGSKA, per germline (reference sequence). Trimming took 3 bases from V and 4 from J, leaving 10 bases between them.

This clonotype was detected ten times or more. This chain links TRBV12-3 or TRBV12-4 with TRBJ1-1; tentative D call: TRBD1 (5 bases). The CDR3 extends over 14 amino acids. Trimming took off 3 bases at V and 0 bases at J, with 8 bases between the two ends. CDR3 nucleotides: TGTGCCAGCAGTTTTACAGGAGTGAACACTGAAGCTTTCTTT. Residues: CASSFTGVNTEAFF.